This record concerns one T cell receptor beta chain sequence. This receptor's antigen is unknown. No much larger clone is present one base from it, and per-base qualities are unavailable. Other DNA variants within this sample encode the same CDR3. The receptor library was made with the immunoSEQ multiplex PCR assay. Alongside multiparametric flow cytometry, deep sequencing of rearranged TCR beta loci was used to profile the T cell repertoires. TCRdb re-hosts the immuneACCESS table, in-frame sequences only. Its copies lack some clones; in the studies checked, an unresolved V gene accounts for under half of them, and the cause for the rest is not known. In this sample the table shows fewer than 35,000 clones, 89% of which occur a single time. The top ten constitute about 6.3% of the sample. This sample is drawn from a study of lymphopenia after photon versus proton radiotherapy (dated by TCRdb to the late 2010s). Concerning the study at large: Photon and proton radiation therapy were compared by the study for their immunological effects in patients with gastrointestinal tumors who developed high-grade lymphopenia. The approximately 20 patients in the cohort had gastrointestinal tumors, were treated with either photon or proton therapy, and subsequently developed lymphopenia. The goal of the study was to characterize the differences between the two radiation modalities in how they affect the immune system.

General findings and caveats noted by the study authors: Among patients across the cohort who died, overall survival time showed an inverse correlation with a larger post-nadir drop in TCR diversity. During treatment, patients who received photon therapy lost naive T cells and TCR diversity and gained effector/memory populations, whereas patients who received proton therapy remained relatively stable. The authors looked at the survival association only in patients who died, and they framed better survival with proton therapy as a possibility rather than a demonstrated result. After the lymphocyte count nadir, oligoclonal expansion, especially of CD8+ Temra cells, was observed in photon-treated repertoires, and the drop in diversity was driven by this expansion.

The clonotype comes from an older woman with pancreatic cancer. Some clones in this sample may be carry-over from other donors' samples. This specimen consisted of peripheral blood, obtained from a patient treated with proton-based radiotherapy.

Here is the DNA: TGTGCCAGCAGCTTAGGAGCCCAAGAGACCCAGTACTTC. Its protein product is CASSLGAQETQYF. The V and J segments used are TRBV11-3 and TRBJ2-5; no confident D gene assignment can be made. The CDR3, from cysteine to phenylalanine, totals 13 residues. The read is trimmed to its CDR3 DNA, 39 bases read in frame from base 1. In the germline V gene, CDR1 corresponds to SGHNT and CDR2 to YENEEA. Deletion took 1 base off V and 1 base off J, with a span of 4 bases between the germline ends.